This T cell receptor (beta chain) was captured in a study of shared clonotypes between healthy human individuals. Trimming stripped 2 bases from V and 4 bases from J, with 12 bases between. The CDR3 has 15 amino acids. Germline values: CDR1 MGHDK, CDR2 SYGVNS. A word on this clone: The antigen remains undetermined.

General observations from the study: Blood was the only sampled material, and tissue repertoires likely differ.

Here immunoSEQ multiplex PCR was the method, and the copy in TCRdb shows in-frame clones only, minus some. The data contain 2 million to 2.5 million clones, 85% to 95% of them singletons. Sequencing was carried out using naive CD4+ T cells from PBMCs. The sample's subset: CD45RA+ positively selected. This receptor was taken from a man younger than 35 in good health. Some clones in this sample may be carry-over from other donors' samples. The chain joins TRBV25-1 to TRBJ2-1; possibly TRBD2 for D (7 bases). The CDR3 protein is CASSEGGGQYNEQFF. DNA for the CDR3: TGTGCCAGCAGTGAAGGCGGGGGCCAGTACAATGAGCAGTTCTTC.